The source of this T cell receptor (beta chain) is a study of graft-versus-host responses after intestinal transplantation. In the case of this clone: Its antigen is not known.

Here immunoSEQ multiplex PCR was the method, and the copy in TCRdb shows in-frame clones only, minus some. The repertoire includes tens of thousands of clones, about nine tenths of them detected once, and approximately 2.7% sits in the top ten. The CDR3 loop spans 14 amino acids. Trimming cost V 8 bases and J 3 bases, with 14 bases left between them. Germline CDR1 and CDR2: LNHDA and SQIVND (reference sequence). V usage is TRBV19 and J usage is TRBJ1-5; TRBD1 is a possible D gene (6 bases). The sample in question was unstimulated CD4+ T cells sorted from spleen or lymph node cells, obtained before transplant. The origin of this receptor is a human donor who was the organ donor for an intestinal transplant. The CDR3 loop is CASSADRANQPQHF. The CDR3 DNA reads TGTGCCAGTTCTGCGGACAGAGCCAATCAGCCCCAGCATTTT. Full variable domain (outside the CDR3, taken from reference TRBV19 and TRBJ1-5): DGGITQSPKYLFRKEGQNVTLSCEQNLNHDAMYWYRQDPGQGLRLIYYSQIVNDFQKGDIAEGYSVSREKKESFPLTVTSAQKNPTAFYLCASSADRANQPQHFGDGTRLSIL.